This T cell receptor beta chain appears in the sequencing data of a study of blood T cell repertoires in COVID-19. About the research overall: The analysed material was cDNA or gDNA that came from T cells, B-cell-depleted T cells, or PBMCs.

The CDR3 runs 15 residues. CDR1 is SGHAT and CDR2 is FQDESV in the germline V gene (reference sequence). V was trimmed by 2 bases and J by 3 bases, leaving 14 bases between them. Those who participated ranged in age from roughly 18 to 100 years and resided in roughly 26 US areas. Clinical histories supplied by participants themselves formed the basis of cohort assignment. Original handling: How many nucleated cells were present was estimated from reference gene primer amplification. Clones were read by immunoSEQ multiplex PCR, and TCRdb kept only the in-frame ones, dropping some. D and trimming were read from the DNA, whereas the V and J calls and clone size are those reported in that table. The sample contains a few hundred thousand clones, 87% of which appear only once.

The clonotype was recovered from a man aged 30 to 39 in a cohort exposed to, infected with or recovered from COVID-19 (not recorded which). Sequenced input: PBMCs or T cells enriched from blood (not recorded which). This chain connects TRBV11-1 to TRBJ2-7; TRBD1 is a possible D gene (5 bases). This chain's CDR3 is CASSLIRAPFYEQYF. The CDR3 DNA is TGTGCCAGCAGCTTAATCAGGGCACCCTTCTACGAGCAGTACTTC.